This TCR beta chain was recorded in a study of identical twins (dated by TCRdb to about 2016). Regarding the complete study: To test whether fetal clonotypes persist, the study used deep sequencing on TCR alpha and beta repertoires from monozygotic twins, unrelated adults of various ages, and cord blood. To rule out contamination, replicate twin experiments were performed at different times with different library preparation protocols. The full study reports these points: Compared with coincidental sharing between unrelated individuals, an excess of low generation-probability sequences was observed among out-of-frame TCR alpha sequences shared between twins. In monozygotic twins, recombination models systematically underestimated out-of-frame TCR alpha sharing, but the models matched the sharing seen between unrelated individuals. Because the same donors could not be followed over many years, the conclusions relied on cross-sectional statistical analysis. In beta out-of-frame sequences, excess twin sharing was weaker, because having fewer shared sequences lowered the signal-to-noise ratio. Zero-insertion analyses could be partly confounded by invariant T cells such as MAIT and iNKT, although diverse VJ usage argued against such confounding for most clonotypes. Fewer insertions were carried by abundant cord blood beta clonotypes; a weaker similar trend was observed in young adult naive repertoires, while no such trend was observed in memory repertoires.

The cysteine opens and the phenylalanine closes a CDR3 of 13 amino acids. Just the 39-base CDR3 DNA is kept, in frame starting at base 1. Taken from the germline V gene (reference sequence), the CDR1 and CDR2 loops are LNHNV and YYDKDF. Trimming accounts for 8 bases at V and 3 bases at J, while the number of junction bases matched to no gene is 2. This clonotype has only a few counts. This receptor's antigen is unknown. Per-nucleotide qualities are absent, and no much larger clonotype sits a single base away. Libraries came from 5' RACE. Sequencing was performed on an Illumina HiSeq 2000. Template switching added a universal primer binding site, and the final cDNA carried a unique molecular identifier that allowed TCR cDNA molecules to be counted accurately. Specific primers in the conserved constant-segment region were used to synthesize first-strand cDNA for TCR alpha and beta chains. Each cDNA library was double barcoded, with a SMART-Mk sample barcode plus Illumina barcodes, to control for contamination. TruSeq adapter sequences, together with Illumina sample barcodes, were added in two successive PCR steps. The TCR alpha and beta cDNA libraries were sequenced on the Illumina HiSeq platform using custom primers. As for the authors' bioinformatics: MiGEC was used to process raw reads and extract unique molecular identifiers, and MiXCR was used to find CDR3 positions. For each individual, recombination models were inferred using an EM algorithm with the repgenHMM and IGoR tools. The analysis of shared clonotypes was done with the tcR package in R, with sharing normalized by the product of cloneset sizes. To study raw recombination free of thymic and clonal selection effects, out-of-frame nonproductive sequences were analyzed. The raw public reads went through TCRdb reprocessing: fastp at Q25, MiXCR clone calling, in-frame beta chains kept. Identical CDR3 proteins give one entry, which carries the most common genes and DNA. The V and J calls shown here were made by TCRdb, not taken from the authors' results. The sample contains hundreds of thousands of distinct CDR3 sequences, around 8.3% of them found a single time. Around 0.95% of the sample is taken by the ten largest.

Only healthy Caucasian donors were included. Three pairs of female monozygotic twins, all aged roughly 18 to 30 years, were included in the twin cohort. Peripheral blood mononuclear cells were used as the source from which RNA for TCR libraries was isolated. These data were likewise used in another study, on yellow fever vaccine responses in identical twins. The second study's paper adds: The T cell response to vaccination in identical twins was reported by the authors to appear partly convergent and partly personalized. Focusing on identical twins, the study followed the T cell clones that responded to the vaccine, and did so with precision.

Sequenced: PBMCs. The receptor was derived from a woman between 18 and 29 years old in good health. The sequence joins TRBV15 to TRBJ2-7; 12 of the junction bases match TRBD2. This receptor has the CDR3 CATSSGRDYEQYF. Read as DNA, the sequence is TGTGCCACCTCTAGCGGGAGGGACTACGAGCAGTACTTC.